This T cell receptor beta chain was found in a study of early T cells in non-severe SARS-CoV-2 infection (dated by TCRdb to the early 2020s). At the level of the whole study: TCR sequencing used bulk RNA from unsorted whole blood, so alpha and beta chains could not be paired. Results and caveats for the whole study, not just this receptor: VDJdb matching was skewed toward anti-spike CD8 responses and likely underestimated virus-specific expansions by missing private and CD4 specificities.

Measured from the cysteine to the phenylalanine, the CDR3 is 14 residues long. Solely the CDR3 DNA is kept, with 42 bases framed from the first base. V loses 0 bases of germline sequence and J loses 5 bases, and the interval between the two ends is 10 bases. The library was produced with 5' RACE. TCRdb records NextSeq 500 as the sequencer. The TCR library protocol attached unique molecular identifiers to individual cDNA molecules to correct for sequencing error and PCR bias. TCR alpha and beta chains were both sequenced, and the abundances of alpha and beta sequences in each sample were closely correlated with each other. The source study handled its data this way. Decombinator V4 was used to perform V gene, J gene and CDR3 annotation of TCR sequences. TCRs were defined as expanded if a significant change between any two time points was detected under a Poisson model with p below 0.0001. TCR abundances were normalised to the total number of TCRs sequenced per sample and expressed as counts per million. TRAV1-2 paired with TRAJ12, TRAJ20 or TRAJ33 defined MAIT TCRs, while TRAV10 paired with TRAJ18 defined iNKT TCRs. A search of VDJdb, accessed on 1 November 2021, was run for TCRs annotated to CMV, EBV and SARS-CoV-2, with TCRs annotated for multiple antigens excluded. The public reads were run again by TCRdb, first through fastp at Q25 and then through MiXCR, and only productive beta chains were kept. Rows matching on CDR3 protein sequence are summarized as one entry with the most common DNA and genes. The V and J calls, along with clone size, are taken from TCRdb and not from the paper's own processing. Across this sample there are 10,000 to 12,000 distinct CDR3 sequences, with around 5% seen only once. Of the sample, 9.9% falls within the top ten clones.

This clonotype counts as medium-sized (0.01 to 0.1%). What antigen it recognizes has not been identified. Nothing much larger sits one base from this clone, and base qualities are not available. This was a case-control study nested in a cohort of healthcare workers in London, UK, who had nasopharyngeal swab PCR tests and blood samples taken every week. Between 23 and 31 March 2020, the week of the UK lockdown, healthcare workers were enrolled and then followed up weekly for as long as 16 weeks. The clonotype was recovered from an adult who was a healthcare worker with PCR-confirmed SARS-CoV-2 infection or an uninfected control (not recorded which). The material sequenced was whole blood. The V and J segments used are TRBV12-3 or TRBV12-4 and TRBJ1-1, and the D gene may be TRBD1, 5 bases matching. The sequence in DNA is TGTGCCAGCAGTTTAGCGGGACCACTAACTGAAGCTTTCTTT. Translated, it gives CASSLAGPLTEAFF.